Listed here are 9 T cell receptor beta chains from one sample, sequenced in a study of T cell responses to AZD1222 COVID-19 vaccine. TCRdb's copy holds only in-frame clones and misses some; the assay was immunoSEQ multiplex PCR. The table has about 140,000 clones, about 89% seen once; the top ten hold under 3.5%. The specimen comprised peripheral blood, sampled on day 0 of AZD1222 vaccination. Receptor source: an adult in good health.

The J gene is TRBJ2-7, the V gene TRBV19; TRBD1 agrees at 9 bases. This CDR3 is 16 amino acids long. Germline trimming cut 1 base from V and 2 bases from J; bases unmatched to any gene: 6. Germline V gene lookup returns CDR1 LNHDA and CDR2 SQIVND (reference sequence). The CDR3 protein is CASSIAGQGRPYEQYF. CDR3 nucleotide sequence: TGTGCCAGTAGTATAGCCGGACAGGGGAGACCCTACGAGCAGTACTTC.

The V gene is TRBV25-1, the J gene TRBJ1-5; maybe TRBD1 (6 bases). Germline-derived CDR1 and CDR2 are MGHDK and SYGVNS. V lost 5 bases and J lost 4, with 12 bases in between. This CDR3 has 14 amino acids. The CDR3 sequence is CASSLGAINQPQHF. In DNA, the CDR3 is TGTGCCAGCAGTCTGGGGGCCATTAATCAGCCCCAGCATTTT.

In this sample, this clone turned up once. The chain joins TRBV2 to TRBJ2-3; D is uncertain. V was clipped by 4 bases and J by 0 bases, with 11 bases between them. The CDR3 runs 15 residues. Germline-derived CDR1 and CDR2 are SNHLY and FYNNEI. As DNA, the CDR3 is TGTGCCAGCAGTGTTTTTAGCAGAAGCACAGATACGCAGTATTTT. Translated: CASSVFSRSTDTQYF.

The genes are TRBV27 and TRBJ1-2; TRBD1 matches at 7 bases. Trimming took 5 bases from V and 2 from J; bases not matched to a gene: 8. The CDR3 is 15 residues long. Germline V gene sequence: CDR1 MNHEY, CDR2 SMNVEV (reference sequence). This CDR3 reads CASSPWTGSNYGYTF. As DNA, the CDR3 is TGTGCCAGCAGTCCTTGGACAGGATCAAACTATGGCTACACCTTC.

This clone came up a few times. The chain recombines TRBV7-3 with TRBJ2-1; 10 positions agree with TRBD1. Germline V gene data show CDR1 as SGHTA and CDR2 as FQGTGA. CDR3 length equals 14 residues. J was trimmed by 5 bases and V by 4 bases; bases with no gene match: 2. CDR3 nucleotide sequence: TGTGCCAGCAGCTCGGGACAGGGGCACAATGAGCAGTTCTTC. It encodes CASSSGQGHNEQFF.

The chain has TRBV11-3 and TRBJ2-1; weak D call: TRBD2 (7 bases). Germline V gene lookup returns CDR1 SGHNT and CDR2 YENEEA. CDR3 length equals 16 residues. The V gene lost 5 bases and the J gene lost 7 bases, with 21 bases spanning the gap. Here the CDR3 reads CASSLGGDPYGNEQFF. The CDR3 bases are TGTGCCAGCAGCCTAGGGGGGGACCCCTATGGAAATGAGCAGTTCTTC.

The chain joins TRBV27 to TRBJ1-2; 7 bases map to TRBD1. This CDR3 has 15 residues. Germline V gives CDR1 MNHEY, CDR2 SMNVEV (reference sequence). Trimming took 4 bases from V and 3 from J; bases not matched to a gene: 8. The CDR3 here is CASSSAGTDHYGYTF. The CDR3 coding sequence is TGTGCCAGCAGTTCCGCCGGGACAGACCACTATGGCTACACCTTC.

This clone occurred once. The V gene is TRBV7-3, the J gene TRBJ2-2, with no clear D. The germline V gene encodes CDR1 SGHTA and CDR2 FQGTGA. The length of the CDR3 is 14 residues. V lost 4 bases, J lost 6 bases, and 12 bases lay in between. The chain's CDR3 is CASSSKGNPGELFF. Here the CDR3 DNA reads TGTGCCAGCAGCTCTAAGGGTAACCCCGGGGAGCTGTTTTTT. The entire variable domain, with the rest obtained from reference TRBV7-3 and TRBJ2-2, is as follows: GAGVSQTPSNKVTEKGKYVELRCDPISGHTALYWYRQSLGQGPEFLIYFQGTGAADDSGLPNDRFFAVRPEGSVSTLKIQRTERGDSAVYLCASSSKGNPGELFFGEGSRLTVL.

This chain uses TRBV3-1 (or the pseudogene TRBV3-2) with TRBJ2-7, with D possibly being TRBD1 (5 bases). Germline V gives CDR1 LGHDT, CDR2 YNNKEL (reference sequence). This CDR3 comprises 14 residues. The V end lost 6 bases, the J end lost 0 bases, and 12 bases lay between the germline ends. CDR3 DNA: TGTGCCAGCAGGACAGAAAGAACCTCCTACGAGCAGTACTTC. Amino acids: CASRTERTSYEQYF.